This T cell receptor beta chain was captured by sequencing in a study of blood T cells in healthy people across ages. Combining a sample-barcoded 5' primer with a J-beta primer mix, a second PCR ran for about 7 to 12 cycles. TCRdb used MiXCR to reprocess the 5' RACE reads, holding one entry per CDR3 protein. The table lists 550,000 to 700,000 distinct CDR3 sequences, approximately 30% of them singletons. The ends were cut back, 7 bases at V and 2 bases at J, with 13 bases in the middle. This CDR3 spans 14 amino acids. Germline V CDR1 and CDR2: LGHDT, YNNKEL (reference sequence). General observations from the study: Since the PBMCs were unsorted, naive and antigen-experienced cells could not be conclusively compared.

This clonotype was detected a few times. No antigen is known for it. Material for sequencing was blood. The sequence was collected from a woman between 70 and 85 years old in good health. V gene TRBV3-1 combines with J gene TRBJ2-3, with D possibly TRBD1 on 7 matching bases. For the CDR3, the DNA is TGTGCCAGCACCCCCAGGGGGGTCACAGATACGCAGTATTTT. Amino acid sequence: CASTPRGVTDTQYF.